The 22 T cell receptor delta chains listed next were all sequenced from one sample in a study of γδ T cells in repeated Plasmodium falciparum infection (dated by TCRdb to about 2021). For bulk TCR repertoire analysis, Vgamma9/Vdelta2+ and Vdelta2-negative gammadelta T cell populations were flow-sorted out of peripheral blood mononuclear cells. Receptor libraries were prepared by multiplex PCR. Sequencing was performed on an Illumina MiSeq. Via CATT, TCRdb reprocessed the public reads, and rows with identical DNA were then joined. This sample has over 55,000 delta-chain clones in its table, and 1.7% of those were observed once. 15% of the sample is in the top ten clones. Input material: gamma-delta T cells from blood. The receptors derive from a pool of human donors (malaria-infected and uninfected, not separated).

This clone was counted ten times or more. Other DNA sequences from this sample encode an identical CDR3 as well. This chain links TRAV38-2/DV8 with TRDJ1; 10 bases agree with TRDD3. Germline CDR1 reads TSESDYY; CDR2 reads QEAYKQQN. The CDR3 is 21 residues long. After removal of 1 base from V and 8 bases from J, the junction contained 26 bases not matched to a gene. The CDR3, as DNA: TGTGCTTATAGGAGCTTCTCCGATCCTGGGGAGAAGTGGGGGATACACCCAAAACTCATCTTT. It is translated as CAYRSFSDPGEKWGIHPKLIF.

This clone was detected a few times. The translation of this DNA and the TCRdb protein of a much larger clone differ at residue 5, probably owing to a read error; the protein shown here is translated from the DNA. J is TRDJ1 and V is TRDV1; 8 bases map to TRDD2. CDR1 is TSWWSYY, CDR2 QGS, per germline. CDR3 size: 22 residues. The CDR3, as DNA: TGTGCTCTTGGGGATACCCAAATTACTTCCTACGCGGGGGACACCCTCACCGCTAAACTCATCTTT. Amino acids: CALGDTQITSYAGDTLTAKLIF.

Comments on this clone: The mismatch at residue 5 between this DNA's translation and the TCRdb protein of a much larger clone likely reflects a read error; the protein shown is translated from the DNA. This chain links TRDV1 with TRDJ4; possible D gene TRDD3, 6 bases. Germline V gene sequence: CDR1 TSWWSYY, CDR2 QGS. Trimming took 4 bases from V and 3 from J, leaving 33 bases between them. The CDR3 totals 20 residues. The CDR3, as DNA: TGTGCTCTTGGGGGACCCCTCCTGGGGCCGTGGAATCCCCCATCTGGACCCCTGATCTTT. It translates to CALGGPLLGPWNPPSGPLIF.

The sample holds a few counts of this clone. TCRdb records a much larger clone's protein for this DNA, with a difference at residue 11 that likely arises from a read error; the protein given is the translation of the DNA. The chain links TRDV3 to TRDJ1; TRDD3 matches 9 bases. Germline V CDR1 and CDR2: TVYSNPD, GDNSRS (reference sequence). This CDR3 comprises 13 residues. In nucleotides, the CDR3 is TGTGCCTTTAGATTCCCTACTGGGGGAAAACCCATCTTT. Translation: CAFRFPTGGKPIF.

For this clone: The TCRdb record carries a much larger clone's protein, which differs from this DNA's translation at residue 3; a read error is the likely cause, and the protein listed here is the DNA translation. CDR3 region: CAPFSYVRAGGYLYTDKLIF. The CDR3 bases are TGTGCCCCTTTTTCCTACGTTCGGGCTGGGGGATACCTATACACCGATAAACTCATCTTT. V is TRDV3 and J is TRDJ1; TRDD3 matches 11 bases. V was pared by 5 bases and J by 0 bases, with 23 bases of the junction left unmatched. CDR3 length: 20 amino acids. From germline, CDR1 is TVYSNPD and CDR2 GDNSRS (reference sequence).

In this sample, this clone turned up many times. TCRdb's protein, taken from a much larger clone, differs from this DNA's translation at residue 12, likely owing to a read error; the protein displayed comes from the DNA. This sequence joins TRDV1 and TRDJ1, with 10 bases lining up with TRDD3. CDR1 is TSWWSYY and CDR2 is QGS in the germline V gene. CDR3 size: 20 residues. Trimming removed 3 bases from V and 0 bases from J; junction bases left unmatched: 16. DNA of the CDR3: TGTGCTCTTGGGGATCTCATTTCGTACTGGGGGATGCGGCACACCGATAAACTCATCTTT. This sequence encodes CALGDLISYWGMRHTDKLIF.

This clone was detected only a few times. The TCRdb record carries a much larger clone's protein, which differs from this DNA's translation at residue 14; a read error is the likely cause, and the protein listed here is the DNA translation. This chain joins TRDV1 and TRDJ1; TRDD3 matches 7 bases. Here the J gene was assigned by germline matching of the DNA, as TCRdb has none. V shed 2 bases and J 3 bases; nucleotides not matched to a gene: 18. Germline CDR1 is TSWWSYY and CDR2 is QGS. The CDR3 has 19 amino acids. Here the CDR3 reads CALGESTQYWGMYPDKLIF. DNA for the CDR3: TGTGCTCTTGGGGAATCTACGCAGTACTGGGGAATGTACCCCGATAAACTCATCTTT.

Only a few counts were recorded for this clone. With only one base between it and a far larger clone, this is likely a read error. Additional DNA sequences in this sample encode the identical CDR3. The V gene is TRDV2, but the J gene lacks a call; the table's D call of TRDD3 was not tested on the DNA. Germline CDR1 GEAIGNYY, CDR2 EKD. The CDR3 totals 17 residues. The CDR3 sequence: CACDSSYWGSYTDKLIF. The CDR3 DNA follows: TGTGCCTGTGACTCTTCGTACTGGGGTTCGTACACCGATAAGCTCATCTTT.

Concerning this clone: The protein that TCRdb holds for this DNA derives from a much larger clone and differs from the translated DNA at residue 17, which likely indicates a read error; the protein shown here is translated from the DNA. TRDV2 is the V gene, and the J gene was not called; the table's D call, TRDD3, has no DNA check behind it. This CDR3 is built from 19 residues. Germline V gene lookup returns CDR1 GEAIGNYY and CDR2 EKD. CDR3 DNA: TGTGCCTGTGACACGGGATCCTACACTGGGCTACTTTACACCGATAAACCCATCTTT. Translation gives CACDTGSYTGLLYTDKPIF.

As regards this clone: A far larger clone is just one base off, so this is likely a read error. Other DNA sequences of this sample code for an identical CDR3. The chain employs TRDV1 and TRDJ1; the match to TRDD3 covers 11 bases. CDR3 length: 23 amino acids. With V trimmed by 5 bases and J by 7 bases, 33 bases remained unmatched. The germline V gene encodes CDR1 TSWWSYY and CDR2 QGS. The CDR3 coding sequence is TGTGCTCTTGGGAGACCGACTACCTACTCAAGGATCTGGGGGATACACCAGGAGGGTAAACTCATCTTT. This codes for CALGRPTTYSRIWGIHQEGKLIF.

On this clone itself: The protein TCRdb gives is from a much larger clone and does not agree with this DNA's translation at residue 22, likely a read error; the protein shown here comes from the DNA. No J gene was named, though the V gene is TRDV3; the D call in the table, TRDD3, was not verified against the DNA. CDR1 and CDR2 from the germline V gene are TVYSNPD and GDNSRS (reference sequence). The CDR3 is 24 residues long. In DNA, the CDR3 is TGTGCCTCACTTATACCCCAGGGATTCCACGGGTTCTGGGGGATCAGGCTGATCACCGATAAACCCATCTTT. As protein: CASLIPQGFHGFWGIRLITDKPIF.

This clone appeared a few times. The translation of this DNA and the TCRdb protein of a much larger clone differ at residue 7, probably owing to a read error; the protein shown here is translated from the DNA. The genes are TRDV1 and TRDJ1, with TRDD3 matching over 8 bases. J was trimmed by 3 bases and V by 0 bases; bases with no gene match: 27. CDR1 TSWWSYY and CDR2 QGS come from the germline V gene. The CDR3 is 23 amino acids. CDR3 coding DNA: TGTGCTCTTGGGGAACTGTCTCCATCCACACTTATAATTGGGGGATCTGGATCCGATAAACTCATCTTT. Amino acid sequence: CALGELSPSTLIIGGSGSDKLIF.

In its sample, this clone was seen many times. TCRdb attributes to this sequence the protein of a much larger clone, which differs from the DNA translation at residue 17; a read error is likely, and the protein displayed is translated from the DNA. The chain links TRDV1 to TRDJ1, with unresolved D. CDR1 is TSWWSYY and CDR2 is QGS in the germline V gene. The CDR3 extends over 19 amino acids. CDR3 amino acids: CALGESPPLRPPYTDKPIF. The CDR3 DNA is TGTGCTCTTGGGGAAAGCCCCCCACTCCGTCCACCGTACACCGATAAACCCATCTTT.

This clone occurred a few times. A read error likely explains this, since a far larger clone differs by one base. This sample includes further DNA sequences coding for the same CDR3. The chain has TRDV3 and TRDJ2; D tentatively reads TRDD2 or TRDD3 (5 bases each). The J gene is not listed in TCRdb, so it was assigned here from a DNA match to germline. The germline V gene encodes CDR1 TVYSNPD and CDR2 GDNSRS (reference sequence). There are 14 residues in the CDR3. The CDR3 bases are TGCGCCCTACGGCGTTGGGGCGGGAAGGCACAACTCTTCTTT. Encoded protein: CALRRWGGKAQLFF.

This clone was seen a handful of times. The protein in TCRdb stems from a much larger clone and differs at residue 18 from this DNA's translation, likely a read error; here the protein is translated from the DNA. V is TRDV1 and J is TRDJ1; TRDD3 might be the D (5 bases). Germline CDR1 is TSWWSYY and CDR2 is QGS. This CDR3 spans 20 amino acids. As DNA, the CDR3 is TGTGCTCTTGGGGGGACGCGGTTATTAGGGGGCACCCGGGGAGCAGATAAATTCATCTTT. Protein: CALGGTRLLGGTRGADKFIF.

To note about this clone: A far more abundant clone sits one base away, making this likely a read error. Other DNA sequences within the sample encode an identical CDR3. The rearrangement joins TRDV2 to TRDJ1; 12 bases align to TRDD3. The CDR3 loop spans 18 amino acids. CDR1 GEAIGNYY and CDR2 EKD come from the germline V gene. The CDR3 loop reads CACGRVLGDTGYTDKLIF. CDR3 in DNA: TGTGCCTGTGGCCGCGTACTGGGGGATACCGGGTACACCGACAAACTCATCTTT.

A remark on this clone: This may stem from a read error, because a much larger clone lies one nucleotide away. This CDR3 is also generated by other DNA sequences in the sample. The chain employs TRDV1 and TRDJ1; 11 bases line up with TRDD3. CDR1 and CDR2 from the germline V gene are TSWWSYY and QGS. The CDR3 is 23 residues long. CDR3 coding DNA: TGTGCCCTTGGGGAAAATCCCTTCCTACATGTGGGGGATACGCCGAGCGACACCGATAAACTCATCTTT. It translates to CALGENPFLHVGDTPSDTDKLIF.

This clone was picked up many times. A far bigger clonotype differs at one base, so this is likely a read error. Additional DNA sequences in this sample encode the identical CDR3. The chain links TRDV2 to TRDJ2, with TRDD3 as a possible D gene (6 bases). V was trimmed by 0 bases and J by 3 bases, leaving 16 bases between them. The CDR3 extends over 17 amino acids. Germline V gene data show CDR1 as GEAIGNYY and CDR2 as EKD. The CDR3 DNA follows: TGTGCCTGTGACACCGTACTGGGAACAAACCTGACAGCACAACTCTTCTTT. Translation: CACDTVLGTNLTAQLFF.

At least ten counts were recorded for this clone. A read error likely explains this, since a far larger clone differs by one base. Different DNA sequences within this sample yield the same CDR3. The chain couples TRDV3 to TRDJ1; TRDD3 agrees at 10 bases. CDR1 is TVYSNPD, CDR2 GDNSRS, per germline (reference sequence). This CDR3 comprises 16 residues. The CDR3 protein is CAFTFPWGIPTDKLIF. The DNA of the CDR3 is TGTGCCTTTACCTTCCCTTGGGGGATACCCACCGATAAACTCATCTTC. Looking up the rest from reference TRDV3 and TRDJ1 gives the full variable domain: CDKVTQSSPDQTVASGSEVVLLCTYDTVYSNPDLFWYRIRPDYSFQFVFYGDNSRSEGADFTQGRFSVKHILTQKAFHLVISPVRTEDSATYYCAFTFPWGIPTDKLIFGKGTRVTVEP.

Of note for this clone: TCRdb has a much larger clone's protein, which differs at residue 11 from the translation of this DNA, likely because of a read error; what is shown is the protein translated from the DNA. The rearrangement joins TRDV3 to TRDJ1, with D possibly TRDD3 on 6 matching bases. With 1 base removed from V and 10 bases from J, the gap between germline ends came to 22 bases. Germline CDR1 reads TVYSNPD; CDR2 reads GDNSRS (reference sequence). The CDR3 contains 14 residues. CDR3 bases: TGTGCCTTTAATCGGGGATGGAGGGATATTAGACTCATCTTT. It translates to CAFNRGWRDIRLIF.

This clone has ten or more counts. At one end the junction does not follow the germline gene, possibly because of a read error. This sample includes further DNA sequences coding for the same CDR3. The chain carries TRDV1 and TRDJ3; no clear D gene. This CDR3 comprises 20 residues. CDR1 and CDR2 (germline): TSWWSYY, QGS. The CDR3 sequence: CALGEYVLTTDWWDTQQMFF. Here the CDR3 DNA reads TGTGCTCTTGGGGAGTACGTTTTGACTACAGATTGGTGGGACACCCAACAGATGTTTTTC.

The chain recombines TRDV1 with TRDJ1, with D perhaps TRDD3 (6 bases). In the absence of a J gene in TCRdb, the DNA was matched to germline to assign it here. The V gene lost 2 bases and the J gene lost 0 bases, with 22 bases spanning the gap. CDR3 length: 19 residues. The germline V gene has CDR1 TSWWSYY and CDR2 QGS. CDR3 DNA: TGTGCTCTTGGGGAAGGAGAGGATGGGGGCCCGCGCCACACCGATAAACTCATCTTT. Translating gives CALGEGEDGGPRHTDKLIF.